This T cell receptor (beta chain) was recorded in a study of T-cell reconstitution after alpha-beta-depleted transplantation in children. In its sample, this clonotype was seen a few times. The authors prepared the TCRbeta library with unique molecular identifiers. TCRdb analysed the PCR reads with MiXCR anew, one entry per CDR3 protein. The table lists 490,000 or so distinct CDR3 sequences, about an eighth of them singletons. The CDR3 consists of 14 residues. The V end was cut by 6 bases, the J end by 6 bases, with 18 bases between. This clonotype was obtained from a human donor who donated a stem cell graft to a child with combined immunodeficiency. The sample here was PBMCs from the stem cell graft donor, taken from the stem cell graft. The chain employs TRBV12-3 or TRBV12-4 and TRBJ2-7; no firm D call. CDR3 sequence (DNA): TGTGCCAGCAGCCCGAAGAGTCGGATCGGCGAGCAGTACTTC. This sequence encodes CASSPKSRIGEQYF.